The TCR beta chain described here comes from a study of OX40 agonist ivuxolimab in advanced cancers. Study in general: Participants averaged approximately 65 years of age (range 23 to 79) and were roughly 80% male.

Patients with a history of autoimmune disease or on systemic immunosuppression were excluded. Drawing of blood for sampling happened at baseline, at cycle 4 day 1, and at cycle 7 day 1. Worth noting for this clone: Antigen: not known.

Broader study findings: CD4+ T cells averaged fewer expanded clones than CD8+ T cells.

The CDR3 totals 14 residues. The V and J ends lost 5 bases and 6 bases respectively, with 15 bases between them. Per germline, CDR1 SGHRS and CDR2 YFSETQ. Clones were sequenced by immunoSEQ multiplex PCR, and TCRdb holds only the in-frame ones, with some missing. Of 70,000 to 95,000 clones in the sample, approximately 90% were seen once. The chain joins TRBV5-1 to TRBJ1-5; D is unclear. Material: CD4+ or CD8+ T cells sorted from blood, obtained in a trial of the OX40 agonist ivuxolimab. The source of this sequence is an adult with an advanced solid tumor such as melanoma, head and neck, liver or kidney cancer. In DNA form, the CDR3 reads TGCGCCAGCAGGGAGGGTATTGGTGGTCAGCCCCAGCATTTT. Residues: CASREGIGGQPQHF.